A single sample gave rise to the 22 T cell receptor beta chains below, sequenced in a study of memory CD4+ T cells and cytomegalovirus serostatus. Clones were read by immunoSEQ multiplex PCR, and TCRdb kept only the in-frame ones, dropping some. The sample lists about 64,000 clones, roughly three quarters occurring once. The sort gate was single viable CD3+CD4+CD8-CD45RO+ cells for memory CD4+ T cells. Sample: memory CD4+ T cells from blood. The origin of the receptors is an adult in good health and CMV-seronegative.

The rearrangement uses TRBV27 and TRBJ2-5; TRBD2 aligns across 14 bases. The CDR3 totals 16 residues. In germline, CDR1 is MNHEY, CDR2 SMNVEV (reference sequence). Germline trimming cut 5 bases from V and 5 bases from J; bases unmatched to any gene: 7. The CDR3 region has the DNA TGTGCCAGCAGTAGCGCCGGGACTAGCGGGAGTGAGACCCAGTACTTC. Translated, it gives CASSSAGTSGSETQYF.

The rearrangement joins TRBV18 to TRBJ1-1; weak D call: TRBD1 (5 bases). The CDR3 extends over 13 amino acids. V was pared by 2 bases and J by 2 bases, with 6 bases between. CDR1 is KGHSH, CDR2 LQKENI, per germline. This CDR3 is CASSPGTNTEAFF. CDR3 nucleotides: TGTGCCAGCTCACCAGGGACCAACACTGAAGCTTTCTTT. Full variable domain (missing parts from reference TRBV18 and TRBJ1-1): NAGVMQNPRHLVRRRGQEARLRCSPMKGHSHVYWYRQLPEEGLKFMVYLQKENIIDESGMPKERFSAEFPKEGPSILRIQQVVRGDSAAYFCASSPGTNTEAFFGQGTRLTVV.

The chain recombines TRBV2 with TRBJ1-1; D is uncertain. Trimming left V 4 bases short and J 6 bases short, with 9 bases between. The CDR3 is 12 amino acids. Germline V gene data show CDR1 as SNHLY and CDR2 as FYNNEI. CDR3 DNA sequence: TGTGCCAGCAGTGGAGATAGTCCTGAAGCTTTCTTT. It codes for CASSGDSPEAFF. Using reference TRBV2 and TRBJ1-1 for the parts outside the CDR3, the full variable domain is EPEVTQTPSHQVTQMGQEVILRCVPISNHLYFYWYRQILGQKVEFLVSFYNNEISEKSEIFDDQFSVERPDGSNFTLKIRSTKLEDSAMYFCASSGDSPEAFFGQGTRLTVV.

This clone was counted only a few times. V gene TRBV30 combines with J gene TRBJ1-3; no clear D. The ends were cut back, 0 bases at V and 3 bases at J, with 9 bases in the middle. The CDR3 covers 14 residues. In germline, CDR1 is GTSNPN, CDR2 SVGIG (reference sequence). CDR3 DNA sequence: TGTGCCTGGAGTGTAGGGTCAGTTGGAAACACCATATATTTT. It yields the protein CAWSVGSVGNTIYF.

The chain uses TRBV7-8 and TRBJ2-4, with a weak D call TRBD1 (5 bases). Trimming took 2 bases from V and 3 from J, leaving 23 bases between them. Germline CDR1 and CDR2: SGHVS and FQNEAQ. The CDR3 has 19 residues. The CDR3 spells CASSLWSPGQGKGKNIQYF. The DNA for the CDR3 is TGTGCCAGCAGCTTATGGTCCCCCGGGCAGGGAAAGGGCAAAAACATTCAGTACTTC.

The CDR3 DNA follows: TGTGCCAGCAGTGGGGGGGGGACTAGCTGGGAGACCCAGTACTTC. It encodes CASSGGGTSWETQYF. The chain employs TRBV2 and TRBJ2-5; 9 bases fit TRBD2. CDR1 is SNHLY, CDR2 FYNNEI, per germline. This CDR3 is 15 amino acids long. After removal of 4 bases from V and 5 bases from J, the junction contained 8 bases not matched to a gene.

The J gene is TRBJ1-2, the V gene TRBV30; no reliable D call. CDR3 length: 12 residues. Per the germline V gene, CDR1 is GTSNPN and CDR2 is SVGIG (reference sequence). Trimming took 2 bases from V and 7 from J, leaving 11 bases between them. DNA for the CDR3: TGTGCCTGGAGTATGCAGACGGGTGGCTACACCTTC. It codes for CAWSMQTGGYTF.

The rearrangement joins TRBV19 to TRBJ1-4; a possible D gene is TRBD1 (6 bases). The CDR3 totals 17 residues. Trimming took 3 bases from V and 8 from J, leaving 22 bases between them. Germline V gene data show CDR1 as LNHDA and CDR2 as SQIVND (reference sequence). The CDR3 nucleotides are TGTGCCAGTAGTATGGTTGGCAGGGGCGGTGCGGAGGAAAAACTGTTTTTT. Its protein is CASSMVGRGGAEEKLFF.

The chain combines TRBV10-3 with TRBJ2-1; TRBD2 aligns across 11 bases. This CDR3 region has 18 residues. V shed 4 bases, J shed 0 bases, and the junction held 8 bases outside the gene matches. Per the germline V gene, CDR1 is ENHRY and CDR2 is SYGVKD. CDR3 in amino acids: CAISASPGLAGSYNEQFF. As DNA, the CDR3 is TGTGCCATCAGTGCCTCACCCGGACTAGCGGGCTCCTACAATGAGCAGTTCTTC.

The V gene is TRBV2, the J gene TRBJ2-2; 7 bases line up with TRBD1. V lost 7 bases to trimming and J lost 4 bases; unmatched junction nucleotides: 9. The CDR3 length is 15 residues. Germline lookup yields CDR1 SNHLY and CDR2 FYNNEI. CDR3 nucleotide sequence: TGTGCCAGCACCACAAAGGGGGCGCGCACCGGGGAGCTGTTTTTT. Translated: CASTTKGARTGELFF.

The V call is TRBV29-1, the J call TRBJ2-3; 9 bases are shared with TRBD1. Per the germline V gene, CDR1 is SQVTM and CDR2 is ANQGSEA. Trimming took 5 bases from V and 3 from J; bases not matched to a gene: 6. The CDR3 totals 14 residues. CDR3 sequence (DNA): TGCAGCGTTCCCGGACAGGGGTATACAGATACGCAGTATTTT. Protein: CSVPGQGYTDTQYF.

The V and J genes are TRBV5-1 and TRBJ2-3, with TRBD2 matching over 11 bases. V gave up 5 bases and J gave up 8 bases; unmatched junction bases: 16. Germline loops: CDR1 SGHRS, CDR2 YFSETQ. This CDR3 is built from 17 residues. For the CDR3, the DNA is TGCGCCAGCAGTTCTGATGGAACTAGCGGGAGTTTGGCTACGCAGTATTTT. Translation: CASSSDGTSGSLATQYF. Drawing the rest from reference TRBV5-1 and TRBJ2-3, the complete variable domain is KAGVTQTPRYLIKTRGQQVTLSCSPISGHRSVSWYQQTPGQGLQFLFEYFSETQRNKGNFPGRFSGRQFSNSRSEMNVSTLELGDSALYLCASSSDGTSGSLATQYFGPGTRLTVL.

The chain joins TRBV5-6 to TRBJ1-1; tentatively, D is TRBD1 (5 bases). There are 16 residues in the CDR3. Deletions cut 2 bases from V and 1 base from J, with 15 bases between. Germline V gives CDR1 SGHDT, CDR2 YYEEEE. The CDR3 region has the DNA TGTGCCAGCAGCTTCCGGAAGAGGGGAGGGAACACTGAAGCTTTCTTT. Translated: CASSFRKRGGNTEAFF. Supplemented by reference TRBV5-6 and TRBJ1-1, the full variable domain reads DAGVTQSPTHLIKTRGQQVTLRCSPKSGHDTVSWYQQALGQGPQFIFQYYEEEERQRGNFPDRFSGHQFPNYSSELNVNALLLGDSALYLCASSFRKRGGNTEAFFGQGTRLTVV.

The chain uses TRBV28 and TRBJ1-5, with TRBD1 identical over 7 bases. CDR1 is MDHEN, CDR2 SYDVKM, per germline. The junction had 8 bases not matched to a gene; V was cut back by 3 bases and J by 9 bases. CDR3 length: 14 residues. CDR3 amino acids: CASSFPTGTRPQHF. The CDR3 DNA sequence: TGTGCCAGCAGTTTTCCGACAGGGACGAGGCCCCAGCATTTT.

The V and J genes are TRBV5-1 and TRBJ2-2, with D perhaps assigned TRBD1 or TRBD2 (5 bases each). The CDR3 runs 14 residues. V gave up 9 bases and J gave up 7 bases, with 19 bases separating them. The germline V gene encodes CDR1 SGHRS and CDR2 YFSETQ. The CDR3 nucleotides read TGCGCCACTCGGCCGGGACCCACCGGCGGGGAGCTGTTTTTT. Protein: CATRPGPTGGELFF.

The V and J genes are TRBV28 and TRBJ2-1, with TRBD2 matching over 7 bases. The V segment lost 4 bases and the J segment 8 bases; nucleotides outside the gene matches: 8. The CDR3 covers 14 residues. Germline values: CDR1 MDHEN, CDR2 SYDVKM. The CDR3 here is CASSSGGRVHEQFF. CDR3 bases: TGTGCCAGCAGTTCCGGGGGGAGGGTCCATGAGCAGTTCTTC.

This clone was seen only a few times. The V call is TRBV7-9, the J call TRBJ1-3, with D possibly TRBD1 on 6 matching bases. With 5 bases removed from V and 0 bases from J, the gap between germline ends came to 11 bases. The CDR3 sequence is 15 residues long. The V gene's germline CDR1 is SEHNR and CDR2 FQNEAQ (reference sequence). CDR3 region: CASSPGVVSGNTIYF. CDR3 DNA sequence: TGTGCCAGCAGCCCAGGGGTAGTCTCTGGAAACACCATATATTTT.

Of note for this clone: The junction departs from germline at one end; a sequencing error may be responsible. The CDR3 is CASSFSGILKTEAFF. For the CDR3, the DNA is TGTGCCAGCAGCTTTTCCGGGATATTGAAGACTGAAGCTTTCTTT. The chain is built from TRBV7-9 and TRBJ1-1; D gene ambiguous. The CDR3 sequence is 15 residues long. Germline V gene lookup returns CDR1 SEHNR and CDR2 FQNEAQ (reference sequence).

V and J are TRBV27 and TRBJ2-2; D may correspond to TRBD1 or TRBD2 (5 bases each). Trimming took 6 bases from V and 5 from J, leaving 19 bases between them. Germline lookup yields CDR1 MNHEY and CDR2 SMNVEV (reference sequence). The CDR3 consists of 16 residues. CDR3 DNA sequence: TGTGCCAGCAGACCCCGGGACGGGGTGGGTACCGGGGAGCTGTTTTTT. Protein product: CASRPRDGVGTGELFF.

The gene calls are TRBV29-1 and TRBJ1-4; 11 bases fit TRBD1. This CDR3 comprises 13 residues. Germline values: CDR1 SQVTM, CDR2 ANQGSEA. The junction had 4 bases not matched to a gene; V was cut back by 5 bases and J by 8 bases. This CDR3 reads CSVRTGGREKLFF. CDR3 nucleotides: TGCAGCGTTAGGACAGGGGGCAGGGAAAAACTGTTTTTT.

The rearrangement joins TRBV5-1 to TRBJ1-2; D is possibly TRBD1 (6 bases). The CDR3 length is 14 residues. Per germline, CDR1 SGHRS and CDR2 YFSETQ. V was cut by 4 bases and J by 6 bases, with 16 bases left in between. CDR3 sequence (DNA): TGCGCCAGCAGCCCCTCCGGTAACAGGGATGGCTACACCTTC. Translating gives CASSPSGNRDGYTF.

The chain links TRBV10-1 to TRBJ2-7; weak D call: TRBD2 (6 bases). V shed 7 bases and J shed 3 bases, with 16 bases lying between them. CDR1 is WNHNN and CDR2 is SYGVQD in the germline V gene (reference sequence). This CDR3 is built from 14 residues. The CDR3 nucleotides read TGCGCCAGCATGTTGCTAGCGCCCTACTACGAGCAGTACTTC. It specifies CASMLLAPYYEQYF.